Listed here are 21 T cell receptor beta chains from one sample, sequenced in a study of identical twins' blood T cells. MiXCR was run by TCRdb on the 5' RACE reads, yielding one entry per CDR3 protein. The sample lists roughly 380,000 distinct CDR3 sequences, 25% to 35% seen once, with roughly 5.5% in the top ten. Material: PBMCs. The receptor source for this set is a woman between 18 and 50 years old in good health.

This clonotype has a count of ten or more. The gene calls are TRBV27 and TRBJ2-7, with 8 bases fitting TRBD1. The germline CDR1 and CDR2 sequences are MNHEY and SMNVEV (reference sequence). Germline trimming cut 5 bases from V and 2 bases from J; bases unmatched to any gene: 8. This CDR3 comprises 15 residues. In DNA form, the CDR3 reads TGTGCCAGCAGTCTCAGACAGGGGAAGACCTACGAGCAGTACTTC. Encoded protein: CASSLRQGKTYEQYF.

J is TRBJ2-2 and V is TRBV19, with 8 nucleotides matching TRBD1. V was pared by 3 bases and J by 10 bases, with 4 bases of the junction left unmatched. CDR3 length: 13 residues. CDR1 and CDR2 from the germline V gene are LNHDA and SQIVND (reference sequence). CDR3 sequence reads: CASSIRQGTELFF. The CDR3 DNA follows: TGTGCCAGTAGTATCAGACAGGGGACGGAGCTGTTTTTT. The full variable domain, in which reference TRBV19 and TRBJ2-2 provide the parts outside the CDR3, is DGGITQSPKYLFRKEGQNVTLSCEQNLNHDAMYWYRQDPGQGLRLIYYSQIVNDFQKGDIAEGYSVSREKKESFPLTVTSAQKNPTAFYLCASSIRQGTELFFGEGSRLTVL.

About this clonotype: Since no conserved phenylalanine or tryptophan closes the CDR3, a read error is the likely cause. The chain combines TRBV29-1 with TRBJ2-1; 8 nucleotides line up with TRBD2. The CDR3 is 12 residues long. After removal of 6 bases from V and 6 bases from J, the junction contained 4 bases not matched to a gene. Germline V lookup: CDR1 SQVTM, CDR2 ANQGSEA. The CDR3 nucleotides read TGCAGCGTGGGACTAGGTTTCAATGAGCAGTTCTTA. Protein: CSVGLGFNEQFL.

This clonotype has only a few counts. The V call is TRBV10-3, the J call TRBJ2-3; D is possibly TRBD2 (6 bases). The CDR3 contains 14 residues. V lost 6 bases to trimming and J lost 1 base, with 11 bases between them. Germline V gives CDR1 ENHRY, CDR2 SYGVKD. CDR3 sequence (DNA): TGTGCCATCAGGGCAGCGGGCCGCACAGATACGCAGTATTTT. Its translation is CAIRAAGRTDTQYF.

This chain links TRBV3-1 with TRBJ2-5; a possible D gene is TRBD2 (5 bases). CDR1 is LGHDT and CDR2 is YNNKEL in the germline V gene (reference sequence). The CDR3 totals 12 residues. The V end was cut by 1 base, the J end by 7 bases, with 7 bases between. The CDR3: CASSQGTGTQYF. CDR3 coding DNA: TGTGCCAGCAGCCAAGGGACTGGGACCCAGTACTTC.

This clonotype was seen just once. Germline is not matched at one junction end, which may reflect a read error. In DNA, the CDR3 is TGTGCCATCAGATCCCTGGGGAACACTGAAGTTTTCTTT. It codes for CAIRSLGNTEVFF. The V call is TRBV10-3, the J call TRBJ1-1; no firm D call. The CDR3 has 13 residues. Germline lookup yields CDR1 ENHRY and CDR2 SYGVKD.

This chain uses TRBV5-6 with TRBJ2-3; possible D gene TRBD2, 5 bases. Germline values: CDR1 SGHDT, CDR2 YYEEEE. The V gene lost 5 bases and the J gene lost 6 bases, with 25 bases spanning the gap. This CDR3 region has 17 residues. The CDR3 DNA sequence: TGTGCCAGCAGACCTGAACCCCTAGGGCGGGCCATGGATACGCAGTATTTT. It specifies CASRPEPLGRAMDTQYF.

In DNA form, the CDR3 reads TGCAGTGCTAGCCTGACTAGCGGGGGGTACGAGCAGTACTTC. Its translation is CSASLTSGGYEQYF. The gene calls are TRBV20-1 and TRBJ2-7; 13 nucleotides line up with TRBD2. Looked up from germline, CDR1 is DFQATT and CDR2 is SNEGSKA (reference sequence). The CDR3 sequence is 14 residues long. The trim removed 3 bases at V and 4 bases at J, leaving 3 bases unmatched.

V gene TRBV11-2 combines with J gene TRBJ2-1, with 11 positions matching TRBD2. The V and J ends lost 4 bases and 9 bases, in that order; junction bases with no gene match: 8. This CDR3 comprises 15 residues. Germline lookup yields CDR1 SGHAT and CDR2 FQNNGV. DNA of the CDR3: TGTGCCAGCAGCTCCACTAGCGGGGGTTATACTGAGCAGTTCTTC. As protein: CASSSTSGGYTEQFF. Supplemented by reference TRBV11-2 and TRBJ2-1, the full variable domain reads EAGVAQSPRYKIIEKRQSVAFWCNPISGHATLYWYQQILGQGPKLLIQFQNNGVVDDSQLPKDRFSAERLKGVDSTLKIQPAKLEDSAVYLCASSSTSGGYTEQFFGPGTRLTVL.

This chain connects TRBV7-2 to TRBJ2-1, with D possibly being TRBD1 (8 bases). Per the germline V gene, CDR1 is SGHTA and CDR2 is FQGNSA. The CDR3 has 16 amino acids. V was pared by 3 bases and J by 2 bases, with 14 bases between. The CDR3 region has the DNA TGTGCCAGCAGCTTTAACAGGGGGGGCACCTACAATGAGCAGTTCTTC. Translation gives CASSFNRGGTYNEQFF.

CDR3 sequence: CASSPDRGQGQPQHF. The CDR3 DNA reads as TGTGCCAGCTCACCAGACAGGGGGCAAGGTCAGCCCCAGCATTTT. V is TRBV18 and J is TRBJ1-5; 10 positions agree with TRBD1. The CDR3 spans 15 residues. Per germline, CDR1 KGHSH and CDR2 LQKENI. Unmatched junction bases numbered 4, after V lost 2 bases and J lost 6 bases.

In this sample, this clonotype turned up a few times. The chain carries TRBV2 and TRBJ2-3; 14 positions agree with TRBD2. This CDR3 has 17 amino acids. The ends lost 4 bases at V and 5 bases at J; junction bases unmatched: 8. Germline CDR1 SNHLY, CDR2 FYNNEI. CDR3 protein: CASSALGLAGEGDTQYF. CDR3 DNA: TGTGCCAGCAGTGCTTTGGGACTAGCGGGAGAGGGAGATACGCAGTATTTT.

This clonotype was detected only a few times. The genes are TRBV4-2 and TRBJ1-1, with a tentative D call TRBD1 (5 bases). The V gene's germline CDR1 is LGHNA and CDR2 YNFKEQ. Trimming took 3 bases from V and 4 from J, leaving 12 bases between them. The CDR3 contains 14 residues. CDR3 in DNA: TGTGCCAGCAGCCACGGAATGCAGGGCACTGAAGCTTTCTTT. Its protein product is CASSHGMQGTEAFF.

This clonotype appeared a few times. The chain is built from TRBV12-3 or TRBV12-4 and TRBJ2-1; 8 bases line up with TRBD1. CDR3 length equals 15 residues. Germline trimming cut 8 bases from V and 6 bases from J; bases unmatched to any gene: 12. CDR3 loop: CASAGPRTGSNEQFF. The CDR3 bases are TGTGCCAGCGCCGGTCCGCGGACAGGGTCCAATGAGCAGTTCTTC.

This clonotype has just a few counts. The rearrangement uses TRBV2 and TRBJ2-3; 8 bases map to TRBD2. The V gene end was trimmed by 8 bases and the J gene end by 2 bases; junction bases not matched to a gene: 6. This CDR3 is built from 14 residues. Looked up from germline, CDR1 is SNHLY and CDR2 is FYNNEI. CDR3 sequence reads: CASPGLGLTDTQYF. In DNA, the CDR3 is TGTGCCAGCCCGGGACTAGGGCTCACAGATACGCAGTATTTT.

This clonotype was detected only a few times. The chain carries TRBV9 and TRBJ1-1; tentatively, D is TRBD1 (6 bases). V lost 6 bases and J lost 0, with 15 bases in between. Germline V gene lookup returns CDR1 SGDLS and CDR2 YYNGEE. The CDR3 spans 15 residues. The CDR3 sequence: CASTSEGGVNTEAFF. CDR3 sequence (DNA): TGTGCCAGCACCTCCGAGGGGGGGGTGAACACTGAAGCTTTCTTT. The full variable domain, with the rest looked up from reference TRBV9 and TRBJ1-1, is DSGVTQTPKHLITATGQRVTLRCSPRSGDLSVYWYQQSLDQGLQFLIQYYNGEERAKGNILERFSAQQFPDLHSELNLSSLELGDSALYFCASTSEGGVNTEAFFGQGTRLTVV.

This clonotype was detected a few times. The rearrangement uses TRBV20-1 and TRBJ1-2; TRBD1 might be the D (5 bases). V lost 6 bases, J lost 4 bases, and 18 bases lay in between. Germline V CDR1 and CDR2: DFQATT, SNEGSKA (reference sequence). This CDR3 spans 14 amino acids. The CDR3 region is CSAPIGGTAYGYTF. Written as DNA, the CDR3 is TGCAGTGCCCCCATCGGGGGTACCGCCTATGGCTACACCTTC.

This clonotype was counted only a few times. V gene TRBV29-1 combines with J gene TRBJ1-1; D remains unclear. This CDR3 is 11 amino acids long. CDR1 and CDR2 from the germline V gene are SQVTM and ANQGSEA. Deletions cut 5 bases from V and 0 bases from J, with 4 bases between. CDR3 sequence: CSVKMNTEAFF. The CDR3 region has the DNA TGCAGCGTTAAAATGAACACTGAAGCTTTCTTT.

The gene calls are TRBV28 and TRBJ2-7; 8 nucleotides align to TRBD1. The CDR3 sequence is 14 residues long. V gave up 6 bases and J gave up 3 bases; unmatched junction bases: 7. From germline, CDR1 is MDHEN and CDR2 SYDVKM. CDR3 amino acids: CASRSTGALYEQYF. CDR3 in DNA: TGTGCCAGCAGGTCGACAGGGGCTCTCTACGAGCAGTACTTC.

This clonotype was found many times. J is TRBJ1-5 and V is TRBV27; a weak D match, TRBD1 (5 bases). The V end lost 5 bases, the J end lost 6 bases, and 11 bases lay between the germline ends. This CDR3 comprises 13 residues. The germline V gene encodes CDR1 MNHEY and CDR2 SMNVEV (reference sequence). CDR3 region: CASSPQGSQPQHF. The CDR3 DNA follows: TGTGCCAGCAGTCCTCAGGGAAGTCAGCCCCAGCATTTT.

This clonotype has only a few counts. This CDR3 reads CASSLEQLNQQYF. The CDR3 DNA reads as TGCGCCAGCAGCTTGGAGCAGCTAAATCAGCAGTACTTC. This chain connects TRBV5-1 to TRBJ2-7; D unclear. Germline loops: CDR1 SGHRS, CDR2 YFSETQ. V lost 0 bases and J 8 bases, leaving 12 bases between the germline ends. This CDR3 region has 13 residues.